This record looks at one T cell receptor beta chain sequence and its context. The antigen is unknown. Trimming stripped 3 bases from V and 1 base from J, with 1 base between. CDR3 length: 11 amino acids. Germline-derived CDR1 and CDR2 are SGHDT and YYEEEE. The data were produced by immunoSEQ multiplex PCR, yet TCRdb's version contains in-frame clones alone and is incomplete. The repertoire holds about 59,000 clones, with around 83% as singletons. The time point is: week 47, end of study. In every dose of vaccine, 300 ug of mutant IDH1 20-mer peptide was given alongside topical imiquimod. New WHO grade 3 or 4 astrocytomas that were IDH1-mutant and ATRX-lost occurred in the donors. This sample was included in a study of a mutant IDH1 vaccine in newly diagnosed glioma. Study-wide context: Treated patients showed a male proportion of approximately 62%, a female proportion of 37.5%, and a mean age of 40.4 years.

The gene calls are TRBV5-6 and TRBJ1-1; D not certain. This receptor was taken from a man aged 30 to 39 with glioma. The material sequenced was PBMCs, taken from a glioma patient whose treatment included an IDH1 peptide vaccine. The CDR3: CASSSNTEAFF. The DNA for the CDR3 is TGTGCCAGCAGCTCGAACACTGAAGCTTTCTTT.